This T cell receptor beta chain stems from a study of identical twins. Healthy Caucasians made up all donors. The table lists this clonotype with many counts. The antigen remains undetermined. Findings and caveats of the study: While abundant cord blood beta clonotypes carried fewer insertions, memory repertoires showed no such pattern.

cDNA carried unique molecular identifiers, and a universal primer site was added by template switching. TCRdb itself ran the 5' RACE reads through MiXCR, one entry per CDR3 protein. Among about 340,000 distinct CDR3 sequences, roughly an eighth were seen once, and the ten largest hold roughly 7.8%. V lost 10 bases and J lost 6; bases outside the gene matches: 10. This CDR3 region has 15 residues. Germline-derived CDR1 and CDR2 are MGHRA and YSYEKL. This sample was also put to use in a study of yellow fever vaccine responses in identical twins.

Material for sequencing was CD8+ T cells sorted from blood. The chain carries TRBV4-1 and TRBJ2-1, with 12 bases aligning to TRBD2. The sequence was collected from a woman under 30 in good health. CDR3 nucleotides: TGCGCCACTGCGGCTAGCGGGGGGGCAGCCAATGAGCAGTTCTTC. It specifies CATAASGGAANEQFF.